This T cell receptor beta chain was identified during a study of blood T cell repertoires in COVID-19. Germline CDR1 and CDR2: GTSNPN and SVGIG (reference sequence). Trimming removed 3 bases from V and 1 base from J, with 13 bases in between. The CDR3 is 14 residues long. The data were produced by immunoSEQ multiplex PCR, yet TCRdb's version contains in-frame clones alone and is incomplete. The sample carries around 290,000 clones, approximately 90% recorded once. The receptor comes from a man aged 40-50 years with acute or convalescent COVID-19. Specimen: peripheral blood. The chain is built from TRBV30 and TRBJ2-7; D might be TRBD2 (5 bases). This CDR3 reads CAWRGLAESYEQYF. CDR3 DNA sequence: TGTGCCTGGAGGGGTCTAGCTGAATCCTACGAGCAGTACTTC.